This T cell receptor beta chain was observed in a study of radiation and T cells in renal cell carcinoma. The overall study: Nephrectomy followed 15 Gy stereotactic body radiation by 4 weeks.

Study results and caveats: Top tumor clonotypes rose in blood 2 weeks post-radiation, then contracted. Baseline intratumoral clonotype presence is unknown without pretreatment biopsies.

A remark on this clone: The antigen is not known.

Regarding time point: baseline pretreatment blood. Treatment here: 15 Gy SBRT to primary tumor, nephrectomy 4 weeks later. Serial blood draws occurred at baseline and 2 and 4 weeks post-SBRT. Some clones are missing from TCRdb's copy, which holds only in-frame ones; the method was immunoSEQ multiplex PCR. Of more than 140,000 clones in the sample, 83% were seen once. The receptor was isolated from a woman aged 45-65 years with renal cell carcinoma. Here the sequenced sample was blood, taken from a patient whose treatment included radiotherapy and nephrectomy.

The CDR3: CSARAGTRQFF. As DNA, the CDR3 is TGCAGTGCTAGAGCCGGGACTAGACAGTTCTTC. The chain has TRBV20-1 and TRBJ2-1, with 8 bases matching TRBD2. The germline gives CDR1 DFQATT, CDR2 SNEGSKA (reference sequence). J was trimmed by 13 bases and V by 1 base; bases with no gene match: 3. The CDR3 runs 11 residues.